This TCR beta chain was obtained from a study of molecular identifiers for immune sequencing clone quantification. This clonotype has a count of ten or more. TCRdb independently ran MiXCR on the PCR reads; one entry per CDR3 protein. The sample yields just under 650,000 distinct CDR3 sequences, just under 20% seen once. The CDR3 is made up of 12 amino acids. The V gene's germline CDR1 is SEHNR and CDR2 FQNEAQ (reference sequence). V lost 5 bases to trimming and J lost 7 bases, with 11 bases between them. The origin of this receptor is a human donor in good health. Some libraries in this study had Jurkat cell RNA spiked in. Source material: naive CD8+ T cells from blood, with Jurkat cell RNA spiked in. Documented subset: FACS-sorted CD8+CD4-CCR7+CD45RA+ naive T cells. V and J are TRBV7-9 and TRBJ2-5; no reliable D call. The CDR3 sequence: CASSPPGLTQYF. The CDR3, as DNA: TGTGCCAGCAGCCCCCCCGGGTTGACCCAGTACTTC.